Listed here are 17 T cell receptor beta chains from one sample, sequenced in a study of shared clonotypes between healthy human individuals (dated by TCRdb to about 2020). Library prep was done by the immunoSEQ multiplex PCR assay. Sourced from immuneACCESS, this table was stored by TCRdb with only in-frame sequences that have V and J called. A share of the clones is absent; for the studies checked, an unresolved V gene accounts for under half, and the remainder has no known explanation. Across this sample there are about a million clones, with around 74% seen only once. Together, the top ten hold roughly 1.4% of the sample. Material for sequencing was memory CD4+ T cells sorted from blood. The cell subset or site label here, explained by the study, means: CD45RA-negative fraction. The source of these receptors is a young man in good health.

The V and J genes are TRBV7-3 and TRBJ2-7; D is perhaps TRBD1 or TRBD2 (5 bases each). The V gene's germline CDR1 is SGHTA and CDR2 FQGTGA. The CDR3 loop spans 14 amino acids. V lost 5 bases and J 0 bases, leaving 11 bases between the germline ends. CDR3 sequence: CASSRDRYSYEQYF. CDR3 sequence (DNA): TGTGCCAGCAGCCGGGACCGCTACTCCTACGAGCAGTACTTC.

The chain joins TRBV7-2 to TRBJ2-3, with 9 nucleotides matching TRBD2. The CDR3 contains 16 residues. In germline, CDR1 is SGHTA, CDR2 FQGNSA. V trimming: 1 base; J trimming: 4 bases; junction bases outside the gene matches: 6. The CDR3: CASSLGSGRVADTQYF. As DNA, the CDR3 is TGTGCCAGCAGCTTAGGTAGCGGGAGAGTGGCAGATACGCAGTATTTT.

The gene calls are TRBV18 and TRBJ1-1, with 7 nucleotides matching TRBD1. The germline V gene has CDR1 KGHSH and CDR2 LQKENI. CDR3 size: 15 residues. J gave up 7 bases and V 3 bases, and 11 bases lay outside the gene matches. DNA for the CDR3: TGTGCCAGCTCACCGCCCGAGGGCAGGGGGGGTGAAGCTTTCTTT. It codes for CASSPPEGRGGEAFF.

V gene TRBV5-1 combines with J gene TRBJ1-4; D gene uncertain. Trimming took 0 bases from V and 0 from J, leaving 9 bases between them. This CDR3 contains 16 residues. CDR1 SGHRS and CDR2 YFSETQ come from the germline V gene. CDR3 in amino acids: CASSLGRQATNEKLFF. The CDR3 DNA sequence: TGCGCCAGCAGCTTGGGTCGCCAAGCAACTAATGAAAAACTGTTTTTT.

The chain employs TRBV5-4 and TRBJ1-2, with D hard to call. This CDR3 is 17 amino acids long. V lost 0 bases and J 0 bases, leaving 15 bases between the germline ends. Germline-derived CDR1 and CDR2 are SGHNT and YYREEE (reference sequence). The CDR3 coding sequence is TGTGCCAGCAGCTTGGAAGATTTGGGGATTACTAACTATGGCTACACCTTC. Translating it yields CASSLEDLGITNYGYTF.

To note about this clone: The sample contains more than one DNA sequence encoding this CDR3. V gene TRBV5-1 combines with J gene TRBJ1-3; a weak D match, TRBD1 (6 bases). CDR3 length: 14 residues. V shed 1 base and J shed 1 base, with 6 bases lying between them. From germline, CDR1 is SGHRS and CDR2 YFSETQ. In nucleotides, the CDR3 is TGCGCCAGCAGCTTGACAGGGTCTGGAAACACCATATATTTT. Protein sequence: CASSLTGSGNTIYF. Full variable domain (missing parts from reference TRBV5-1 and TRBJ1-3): KAGVTQTPRYLIKTRGQQVTLSCSPISGHRSVSWYQQTPGQGLQFLFEYFSETQRNKGNFPGRFSGRQFSNSRSEMNVSTLELGDSALYLCASSLTGSGNTIYFGEGSWLTVV.

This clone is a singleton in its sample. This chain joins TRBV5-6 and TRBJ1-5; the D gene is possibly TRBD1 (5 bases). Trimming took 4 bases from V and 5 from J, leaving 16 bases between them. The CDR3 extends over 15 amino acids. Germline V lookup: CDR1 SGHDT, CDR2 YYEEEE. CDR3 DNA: TGTGCCAGCAGCGCCTCGGGGCGGACCCATCAGCCCCAGCATTTT. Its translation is CASSASGRTHQPQHF.

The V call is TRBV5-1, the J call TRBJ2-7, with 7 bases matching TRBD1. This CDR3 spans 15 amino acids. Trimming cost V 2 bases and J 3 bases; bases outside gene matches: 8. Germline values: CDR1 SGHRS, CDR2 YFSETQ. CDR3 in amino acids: CASSLGQASLYEQYF. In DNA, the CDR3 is TGCGCCAGCAGCTTAGGACAGGCCTCCCTCTACGAGCAGTACTTC.

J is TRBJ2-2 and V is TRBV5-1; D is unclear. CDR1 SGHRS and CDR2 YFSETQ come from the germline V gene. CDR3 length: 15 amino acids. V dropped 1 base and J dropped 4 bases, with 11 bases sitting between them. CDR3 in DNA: TGCGCCAGCAGCTTGTTTCAGGTTGGCACCGGGGAGCTGTTTTTT. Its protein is CASSLFQVGTGELFF.

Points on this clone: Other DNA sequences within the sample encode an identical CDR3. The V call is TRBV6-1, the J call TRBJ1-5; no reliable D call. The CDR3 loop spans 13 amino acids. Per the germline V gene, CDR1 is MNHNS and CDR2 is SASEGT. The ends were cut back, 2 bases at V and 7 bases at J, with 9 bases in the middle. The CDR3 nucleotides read TGTGCCAGCAGTGAATTGGTGGACCAGCCCCAGCATTTT. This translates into CASSELVDQPQHF.

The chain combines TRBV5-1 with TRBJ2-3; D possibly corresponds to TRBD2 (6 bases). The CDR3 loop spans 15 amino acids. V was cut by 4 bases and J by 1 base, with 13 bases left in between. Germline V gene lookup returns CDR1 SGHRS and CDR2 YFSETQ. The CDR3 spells CASSQVAEGTDTQYF. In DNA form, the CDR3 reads TGCGCCAGCAGCCAAGTAGCGGAGGGCACAGATACGCAGTATTTT.

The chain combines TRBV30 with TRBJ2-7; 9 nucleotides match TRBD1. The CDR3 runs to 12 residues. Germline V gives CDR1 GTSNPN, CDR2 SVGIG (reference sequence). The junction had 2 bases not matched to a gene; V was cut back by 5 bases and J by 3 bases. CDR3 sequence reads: CAWAGQGYEQYF. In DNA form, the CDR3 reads TGTGCCTGGGCGGGACAGGGCTACGAGCAGTACTTC.

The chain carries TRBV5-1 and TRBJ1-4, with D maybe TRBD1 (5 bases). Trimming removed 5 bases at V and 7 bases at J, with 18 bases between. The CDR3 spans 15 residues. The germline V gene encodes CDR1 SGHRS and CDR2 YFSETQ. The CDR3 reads CASRETGTPGEKLFF. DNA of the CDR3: TGCGCCAGCAGAGAAACCGGGACCCCAGGTGAAAAACTGTTTTTT.

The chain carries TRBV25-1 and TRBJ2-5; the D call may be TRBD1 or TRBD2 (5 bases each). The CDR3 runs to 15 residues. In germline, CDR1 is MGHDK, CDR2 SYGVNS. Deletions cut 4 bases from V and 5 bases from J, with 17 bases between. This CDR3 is CASSAPGPKGETQYF. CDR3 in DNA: TGTGCCAGCAGTGCACCGGGACCGAAGGGGGAGACCCAGTACTTC.

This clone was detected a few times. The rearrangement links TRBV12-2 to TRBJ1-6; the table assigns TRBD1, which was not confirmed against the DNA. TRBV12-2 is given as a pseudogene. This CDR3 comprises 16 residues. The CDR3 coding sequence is TGTGCAAGTCGCTTACTGGGGCGAAGACGCAATTCACCCCTCCACTTT. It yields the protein CASRLLGRRRNSPLHF.

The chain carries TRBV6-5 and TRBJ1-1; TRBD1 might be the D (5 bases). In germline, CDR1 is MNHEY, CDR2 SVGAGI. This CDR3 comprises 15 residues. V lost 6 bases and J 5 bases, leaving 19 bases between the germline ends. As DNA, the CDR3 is TGTGCCAGCAGCCCTTCGGGGGAATGGAAAACTGAAGCTTTCTTT. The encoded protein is CASSPSGEWKTEAFF.

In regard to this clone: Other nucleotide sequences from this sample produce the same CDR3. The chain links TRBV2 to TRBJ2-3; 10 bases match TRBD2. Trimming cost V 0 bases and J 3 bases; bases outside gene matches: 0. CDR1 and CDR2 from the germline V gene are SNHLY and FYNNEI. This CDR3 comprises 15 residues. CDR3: CASSEASGRTDTQYF. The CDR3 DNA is TGTGCCAGCAGTGAAGCTAGCGGGAGGACAGATACGCAGTATTTT.